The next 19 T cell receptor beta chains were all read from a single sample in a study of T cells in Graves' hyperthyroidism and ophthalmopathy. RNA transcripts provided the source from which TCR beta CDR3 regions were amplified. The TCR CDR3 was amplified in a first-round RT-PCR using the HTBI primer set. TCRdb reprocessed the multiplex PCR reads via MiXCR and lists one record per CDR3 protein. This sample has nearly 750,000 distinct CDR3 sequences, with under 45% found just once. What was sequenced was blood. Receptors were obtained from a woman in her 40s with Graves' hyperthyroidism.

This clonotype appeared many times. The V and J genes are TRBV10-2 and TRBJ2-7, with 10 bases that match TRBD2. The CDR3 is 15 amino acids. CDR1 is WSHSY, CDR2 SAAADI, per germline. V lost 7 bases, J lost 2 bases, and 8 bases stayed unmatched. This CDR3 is CASTLGLAVPYEQYF. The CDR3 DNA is TGCGCCAGCACCCTAGGACTAGCGGTACCCTACGAGCAGTACTTC.

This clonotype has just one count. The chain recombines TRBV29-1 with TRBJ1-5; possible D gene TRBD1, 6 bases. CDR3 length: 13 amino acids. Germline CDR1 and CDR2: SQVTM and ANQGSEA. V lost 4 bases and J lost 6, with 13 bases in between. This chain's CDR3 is CSVGGEGGQPQHF. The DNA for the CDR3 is TGCAGCGTTGGAGGGGAAGGGGGTCAGCCCCAGCATTTT.

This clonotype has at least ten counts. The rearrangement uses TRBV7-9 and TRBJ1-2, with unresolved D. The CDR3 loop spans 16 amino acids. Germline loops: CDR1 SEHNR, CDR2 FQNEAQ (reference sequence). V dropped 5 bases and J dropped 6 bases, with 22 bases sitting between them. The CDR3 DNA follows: TGTGCCAGCAGCCACGGGGTTAGCCGTGGAGGCGATGGCTACACCTTC. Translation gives CASSHGVSRGGDGYTF. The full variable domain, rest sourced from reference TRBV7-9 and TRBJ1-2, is DTGVSQNPRHKITKRGQNVTFRCDPISEHNRLYWYRQTLGQGPEFLTYFQNEAQLEKSRLLSDRFSAERPKGSFSTLEIQRTEQGDSAMYLCASSHGVSRGGDGYTFGSGTRLTVV.

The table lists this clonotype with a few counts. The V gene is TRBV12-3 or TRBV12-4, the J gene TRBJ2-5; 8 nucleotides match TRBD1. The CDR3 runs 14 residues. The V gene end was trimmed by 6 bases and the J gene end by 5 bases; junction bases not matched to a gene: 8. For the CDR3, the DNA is TGTGCCAGCAGCCAAGTGTCAGGGGGCGAGACCCAGTACTTC. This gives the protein CASSQVSGGETQYF.

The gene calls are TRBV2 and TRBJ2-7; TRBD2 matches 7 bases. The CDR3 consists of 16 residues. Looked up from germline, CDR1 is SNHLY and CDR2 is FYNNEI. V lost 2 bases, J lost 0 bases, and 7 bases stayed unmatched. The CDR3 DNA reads TGTGCCAGCAGTGAAAGTCGGGAGGCCGACTCCTACGAGCAGTACTTC. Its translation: CASSESREADSYEQYF.

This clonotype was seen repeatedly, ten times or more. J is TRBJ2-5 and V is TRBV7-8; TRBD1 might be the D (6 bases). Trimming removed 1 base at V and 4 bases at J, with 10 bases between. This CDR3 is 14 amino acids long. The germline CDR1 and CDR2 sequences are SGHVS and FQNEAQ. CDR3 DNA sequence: TGTGCCAGCAGCTTAGACAGGGCTGGAGAGACCCAGTACTTC. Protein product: CASSLDRAGETQYF.

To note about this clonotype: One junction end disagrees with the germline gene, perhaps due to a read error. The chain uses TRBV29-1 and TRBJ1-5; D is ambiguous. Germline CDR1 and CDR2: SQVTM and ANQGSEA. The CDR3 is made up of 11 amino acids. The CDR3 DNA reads TGCAGCCAAGAACCGGAACAGCCTCAGCATTTT. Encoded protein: CSQEPEQPQHF.

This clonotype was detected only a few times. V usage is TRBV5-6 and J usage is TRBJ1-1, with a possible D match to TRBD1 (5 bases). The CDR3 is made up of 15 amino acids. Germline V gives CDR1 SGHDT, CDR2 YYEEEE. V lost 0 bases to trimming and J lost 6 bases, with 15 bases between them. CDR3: CASSLVRDRSAEAFF. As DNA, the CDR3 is TGTGCCAGCAGCTTGGTCAGGGATCGAAGCGCTGAAGCTTTCTTT.

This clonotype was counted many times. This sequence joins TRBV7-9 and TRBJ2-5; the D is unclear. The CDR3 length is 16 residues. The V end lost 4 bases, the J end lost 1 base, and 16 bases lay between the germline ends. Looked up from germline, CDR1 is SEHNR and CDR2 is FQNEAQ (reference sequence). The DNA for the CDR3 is TGTGCCAGCAGCTCCACCCGCCCTCGGGCCCAAGAGACCCAGTACTTC. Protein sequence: CASSSTRPRAQETQYF.

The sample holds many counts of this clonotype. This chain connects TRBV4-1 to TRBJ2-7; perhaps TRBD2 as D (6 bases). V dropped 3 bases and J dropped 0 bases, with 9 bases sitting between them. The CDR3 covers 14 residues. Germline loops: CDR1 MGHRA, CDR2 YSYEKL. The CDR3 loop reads CASSHRDFSYEQYF. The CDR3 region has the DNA TGCGCCAGCAGCCACCGGGACTTCTCCTACGAGCAGTACTTC.

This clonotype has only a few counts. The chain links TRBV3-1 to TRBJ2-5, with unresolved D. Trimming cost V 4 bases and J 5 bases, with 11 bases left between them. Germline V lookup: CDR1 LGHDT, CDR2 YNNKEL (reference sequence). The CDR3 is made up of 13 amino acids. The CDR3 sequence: CASSRGMEETQYF. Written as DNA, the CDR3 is TGTGCCAGCAGCCGGGGTATGGAGGAGACCCAGTACTTC.

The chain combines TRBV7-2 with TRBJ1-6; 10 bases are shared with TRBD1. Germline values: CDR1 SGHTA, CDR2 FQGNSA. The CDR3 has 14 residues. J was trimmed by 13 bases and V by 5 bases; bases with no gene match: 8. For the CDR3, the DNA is TGTGCCAGCAGCCCCCGCGGGACAGGGGTTCCCCTCCACTTT. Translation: CASSPRGTGVPLHF.

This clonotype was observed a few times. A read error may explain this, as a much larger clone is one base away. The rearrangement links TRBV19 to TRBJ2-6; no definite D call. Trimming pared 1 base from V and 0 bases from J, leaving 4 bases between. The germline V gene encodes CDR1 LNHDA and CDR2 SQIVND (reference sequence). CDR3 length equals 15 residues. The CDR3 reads CASSIASSGANVLTF. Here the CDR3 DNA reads TGTGCCAGTAGTATAGCCAGCTCTGGGGCCAACGTCCTGACTTTC.

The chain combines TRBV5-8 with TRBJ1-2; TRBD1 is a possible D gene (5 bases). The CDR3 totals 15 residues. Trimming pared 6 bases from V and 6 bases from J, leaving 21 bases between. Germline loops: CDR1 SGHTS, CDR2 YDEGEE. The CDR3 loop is CASTPRVNVEDGYTF. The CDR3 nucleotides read TGTGCCAGCACCCCCAGGGTGAATGTAGAGGATGGCTACACCTTC.

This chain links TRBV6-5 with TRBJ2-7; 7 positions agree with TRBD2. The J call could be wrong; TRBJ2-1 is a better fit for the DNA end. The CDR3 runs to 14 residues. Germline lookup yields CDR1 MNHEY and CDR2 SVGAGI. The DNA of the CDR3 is TGTGCCAGCAGTTCGGGGGGCTCCTACAATGAGCAGTTCTTC. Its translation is CASSSGGSYNEQFF.

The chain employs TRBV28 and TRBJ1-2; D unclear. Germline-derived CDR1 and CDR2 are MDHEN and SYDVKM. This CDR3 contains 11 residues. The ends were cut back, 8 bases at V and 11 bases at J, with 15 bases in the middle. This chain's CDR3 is CASGGFGLYTF. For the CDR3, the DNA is TGTGCCAGCGGCGGGTTCGGCCTTTACACCTTC.

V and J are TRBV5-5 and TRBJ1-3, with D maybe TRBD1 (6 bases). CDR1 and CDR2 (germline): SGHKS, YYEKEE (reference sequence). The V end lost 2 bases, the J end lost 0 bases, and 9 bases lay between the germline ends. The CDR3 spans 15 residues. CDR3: CASSFGTISGNTIYF. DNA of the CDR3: TGTGCCAGCAGCTTCGGGACAATCTCTGGAAACACCATATATTTT.

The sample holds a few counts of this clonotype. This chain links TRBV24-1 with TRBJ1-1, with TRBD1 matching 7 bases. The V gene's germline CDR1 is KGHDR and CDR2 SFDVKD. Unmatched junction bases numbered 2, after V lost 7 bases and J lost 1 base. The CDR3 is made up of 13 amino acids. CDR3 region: CATRTGWNTEAFF. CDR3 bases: TGTGCCACCAGGACAGGGTGGAACACTGAAGCTTTCTTT.

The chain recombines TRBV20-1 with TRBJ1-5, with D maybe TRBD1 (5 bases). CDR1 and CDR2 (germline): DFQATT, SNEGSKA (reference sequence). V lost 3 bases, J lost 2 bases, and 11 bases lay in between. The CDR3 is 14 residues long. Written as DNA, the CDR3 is TGCAGTGCTAGGGGGGGTACGGGCAATCAGCCCCAGCATTTT. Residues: CSARGGTGNQPQHF.